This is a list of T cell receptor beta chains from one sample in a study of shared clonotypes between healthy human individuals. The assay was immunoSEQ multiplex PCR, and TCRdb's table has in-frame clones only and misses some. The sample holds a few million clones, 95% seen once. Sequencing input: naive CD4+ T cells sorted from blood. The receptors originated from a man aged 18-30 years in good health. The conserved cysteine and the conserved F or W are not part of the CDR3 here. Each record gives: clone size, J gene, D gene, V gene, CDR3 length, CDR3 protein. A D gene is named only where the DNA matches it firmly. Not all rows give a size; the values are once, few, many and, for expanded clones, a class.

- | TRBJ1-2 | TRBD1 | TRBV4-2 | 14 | ASSLEGTVTNYGYT
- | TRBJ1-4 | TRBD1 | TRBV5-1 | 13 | ASSSPGQGLEKLF
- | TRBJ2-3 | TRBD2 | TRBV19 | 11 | ASRLAGQDTQY
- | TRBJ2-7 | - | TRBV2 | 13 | ASSELGADYYEQY
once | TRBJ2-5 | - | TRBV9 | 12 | ASSGGHGKETQY
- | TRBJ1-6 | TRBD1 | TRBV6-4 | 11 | ASSETGNSPLH
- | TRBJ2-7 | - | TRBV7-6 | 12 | ASSLGQNSYEQY
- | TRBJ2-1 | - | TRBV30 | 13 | AWGGGGNSYNEQF
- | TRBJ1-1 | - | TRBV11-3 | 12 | ASSLAGMNTEAF
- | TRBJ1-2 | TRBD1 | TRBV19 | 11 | ASSRQGIGGYT
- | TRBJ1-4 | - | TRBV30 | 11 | AWSVGVGEKLF
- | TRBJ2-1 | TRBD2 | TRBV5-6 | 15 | ASSFLLAGVGRNEQF
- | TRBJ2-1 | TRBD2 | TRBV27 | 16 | ASSAPSLRLAGGREQF
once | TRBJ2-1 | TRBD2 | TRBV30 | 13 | AWGGVAGRRNEQF
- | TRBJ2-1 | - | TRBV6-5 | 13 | ASSPIYPNYNEQF
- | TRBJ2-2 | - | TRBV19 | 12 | ATTFSLPTGELF
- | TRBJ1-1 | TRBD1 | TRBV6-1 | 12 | ASSLQGMNTEAF
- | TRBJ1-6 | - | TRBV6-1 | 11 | ASSDGWNSPLH
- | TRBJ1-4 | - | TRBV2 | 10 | ASSDEGFELF
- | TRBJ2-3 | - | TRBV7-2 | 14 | ASSLVGGPATDTQY
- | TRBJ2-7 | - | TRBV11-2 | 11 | ASSSDNSYEQY
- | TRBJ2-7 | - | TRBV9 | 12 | ASSAGDYPPEQY